A single TCR beta chain is shown here with its context. Antigen unknown. 60 Vbeta and 13 Jbeta primers were used in PCR. The repertoire was sequenced with immunoSEQ multiplex PCR; TCRdb's copy has only in-frame clones and lacks some. The sample has 95,000 to 100,000 clones, over 65% seen once. This entry belongs to a study of cytomegalovirus exposure and HLA in healthy donors. Overall study findings and caveats: In vitro experiments confirmed that three CMV-associated chains were specific for CMV antigens. What was likely a sequencing artifact was a cluster of highly shared sequence variants. CMV serostatus alone was available as immune exposure information.

Trimming took off 3 bases at V and 0 bases at J, with 11 bases between the two ends. The V gene's germline CDR1 is MNHEY and CDR2 SMNVEV (reference sequence). The CDR3 consists of 15 residues. This TCR was sampled from a male donor in good health and CMV-seronegative. What was sequenced was PBMCs. V gene TRBV27 combines with J gene TRBJ2-5, with a possible D match to TRBD2 (7 bases). CDR3 bases: TGTGCCAGCAGTTTGGCGGGGGCATACCAAGAGACCCAGTACTTC. Protein: CASSLAGAYQETQYF.